These T cell receptor beta chains were read from a single sample in a study. TCRdb redid the calling of the 5' RACE reads with MiXCR, one entry per CDR3 protein. This table holds over 55,000 distinct CDR3 sequences, nearly 30% found once. The sequencing input was tumor-infiltrating naive CD4+ T cells sorted from the breast tumor. These receptor sequences come from a female donor with breast cancer. CDR3s include the opening cysteine and the closing phenylalanine or tryptophan. The D gene is left open where the match is weak. Clone size is shown for a subset of rows, as once, few, many or a class of expanded clone.

V gene	clone size	J gene	D gene	CDR3 protein	CDR3 DNA
TRBV28	NA	TRBJ2-5	NA	CASSTVFYGGQRETQYF	TGTGCCAGCAGTACCGTTTTCTATGGAGGACAGCGGGAGACCCAGTACTTC
TRBV7-2	medium-sized	TRBJ2-1	TRBD2	CASSFGGRAYNEQFF	TGTGCCAGCAGCTTTGGCGGGAGGGCCTACAATGAGCAGTTCTTC
TRBV7-2	NA	TRBJ2-3	TRBD1	CASSRGLIASTDTQYF	TGTGCCAGCAGCAGGGGGCTCATCGCTAGCACAGATACGCAGTATTTT
TRBV7-9	NA	TRBJ2-7	NA	CASSFGAYEQYF	TGTGCCAGCAGCTTTGGGGCCTACGAGCAGTACTTC
TRBV29-1	NA	TRBJ1-1	NA	CSVVWGRNTEAFF	TGCAGCGTTGTTTGGGGGAGGAACACTGAAGCTTTCTTT
TRBV21-1	NA	TRBJ2-7	NA	CASSCLSAEQYF	TGTGCCAGCAGCTGCTTGTCGGCTGAGCAGTACTTC
TRBV5-1	NA	TRBJ2-1	NA	CASSLASGLNNEQFF	TGCGCCAGCAGCTTGGCCAGTGGACTGAACAATGAGCAGTTCTTC
TRBV5-1	few	TRBJ2-3	NA	CASSLGGQRDTQYF	TGCGCCAGCAGCTTGGGGGGGCAGAGAGATACGCAGTATTTT
TRBV7-2	few	TRBJ2-2	NA	CASSPYYTGELFF	TGTGCCAGCAGCCCCTACTACACCGGGGAGCTGTTTTTT
TRBV12-3/TRBV12-4	few	TRBJ1-5	TRBD1	CASGTGGGQPQHF	TGTGCCAGCGGTACAGGGGGCGGACAGCCCCAGCATTTT
TRBV20-1	many	TRBJ2-2	NA	CSATSGPRHGELFF	TGCAGTGCTACCTCGGGTCCGCGCCACGGGGAGCTGTTTTTT
TRBV11-2	NA	TRBJ2-7	NA	CASSLRLSGPYEQYF	TGTGCCAGCAGCTTGCGACTGTCAGGCCCCTACGAGCAGTACTTC
TRBV29-1	many	TRBJ2-5	NA	CSVVQGFETQYF	TGCAGCGTTGTACAAGGATTCGAGACCCAGTACTTC
TRBV6-1	few	TRBJ1-2	NA	CASSERGHGYTF	TGTGCCAGCAGTGAGAGGGGCCATGGCTACACCTTC
TRBV7-2	few	TRBJ2-3	NA	CASSRSITDTQYF	TGTGCCAGCAGCCGGTCTATCACAGATACGCAGTATTTT